Below, 21 T cell receptor beta chains from the same sample are listed, as sequenced in a study of beta chain features in type 1 diabetes. The study's findings and limits: Among all four CD4+ subsets, Type 1 diabetes patients had TCRB CDR3s that were moderately but significantly shorter.

Antigens for these TCRs are unknown. Of the isolated RNA, all was reverse transcribed, and so the sequenced material was expressed TCRB transcripts. Clones were read by immunoSEQ multiplex PCR, and TCRdb kept only the in-frame ones, dropping some. The sample yields around 140,000 clones, 7.5% to 9.5% seen once. The sequenced material came from central memory CD4+ T cells from blood. The receptors come from a man aged 25-40 years with type 1 diabetes.

V and J are TRBV7-2 and TRBJ2-1; D is unclear. The V end lost 4 bases, the J end lost 2 bases, and 6 bases lay between the germline ends. Germline CDR1 reads SGHTA; CDR2 reads FQGNSA. The CDR3 totals 13 residues. Written as DNA, the CDR3 is TGTGCCAGCAGCTCTGAGCCCTACAATGAGCAGTTCTTC. It specifies CASSSEPYNEQFF.

A few counts support this clone. The rearrangement joins TRBV5-6 to TRBJ2-5; possibly TRBD2 for D (6 bases). Germline assignment: CDR1 SGHDT and CDR2 YYEEEE. The CDR3 sequence is 15 residues long. Trimming pared 2 bases from V and 5 bases from J, leaving 16 bases between. The CDR3 coding sequence is TGTGCCAGCAGCTTATCGCTATCGGGGAGGGAGACCCAGTACTTC. It translates to CASSLSLSGRETQYF.

The V and J genes are TRBV28 and TRBJ1-5; D uncertain. Trimming removed 6 bases at V and 6 bases at J, with 12 bases between. The CDR3 length is 13 residues. Germline V lookup: CDR1 MDHEN, CDR2 SYDVKM. The CDR3 is CASRADRGQPQHF. The CDR3 nucleotides read TGTGCCAGCAGGGCGGATCGAGGTCAGCCCCAGCATTTT.

V usage is TRBV5-1 and J usage is TRBJ2-2; 11 nucleotides match TRBD2. V was pared by 4 bases and J by 4 bases, with 6 bases of the junction left unmatched. There are 16 residues in the CDR3. The V gene's germline CDR1 is SGHRS and CDR2 YFSETQ. The CDR3 protein is CASSESSGGITGELFF. The CDR3 DNA reads TGCGCCAGCAGCGAATCTAGCGGGGGGATCACCGGGGAGCTGTTTTTT.

The gene calls are TRBV10-3 and TRBJ1-2, with D perhaps matching TRBD1 (6 bases). The V end lost 3 bases, the J end lost 2 bases, and 16 bases lay between the germline ends. CDR3 length: 16 amino acids. Germline CDR1 ENHRY, CDR2 SYGVKD. DNA of the CDR3: TGTGCCATCAGTGACGTCAGTAACACAGGGAACTATGGCTACACCTTC. Residues: CAISDVSNTGNYGYTF.

In this sample, this clone turned up a few times. The chain uses TRBV20-1 and TRBJ1-1; tentatively, D is TRBD1 (5 bases). V lost 6 bases and J lost 1, with 6 bases in between. CDR1 is DFQATT, CDR2 SNEGSKA, per germline (reference sequence). This CDR3 spans 11 amino acids. CDR3 sequence reads: CSATENTEAFF. As DNA, the CDR3 is TGCAGTGCGACAGAGAACACTGAAGCTTTCTTT.

This clone was recorded many times. The chain employs TRBV5-6 and TRBJ2-5; TRBD2 agrees at 12 bases. V lost 2 bases to trimming and J lost 5 bases; unmatched junction nucleotides: 1. CDR3 length: 14 amino acids. The germline gives CDR1 SGHDT, CDR2 YYEEEE. CDR3: CASSFGLAGETQYF. CDR3 nucleotides: TGTGCCAGCAGCTTCGGACTAGCGGGGGAGACCCAGTACTTC. Using reference TRBV5-6 and TRBJ2-5 for the parts outside the CDR3, the full variable domain is DAGVTQSPTHLIKTRGQQVTLRCSPKSGHDTVSWYQQALGQGPQFIFQYYEEEERQRGNFPDRFSGHQFPNYSSELNVNALLLGDSALYLCASSFGLAGETQYFGPGTRLLVL.

This chain connects TRBV7-2 to TRBJ2-3; possible D gene TRBD2, 6 bases. Between the trimmed V and J ends, which lost 3 bases and 6 bases, there was a span of 16 bases. The CDR3 consists of 15 residues. Germline V CDR1 and CDR2: SGHTA, FQGNSA. This chain's CDR3 is CASSLSLARGDTQYF. Written as DNA, the CDR3 is TGTGCCAGCAGCTTGTCTCTAGCCCGGGGGGATACGCAGTATTTT.

The genes are TRBV15 and TRBJ2-5, with TRBD1 as a possible D gene (5 bases). This CDR3 comprises 13 residues. Trimming removed 0 bases at V and 4 bases at J, with 6 bases between. Looked up from germline, CDR1 is LNHNV and CDR2 is YYDKDF (reference sequence). The CDR3 region has the DNA TGTGCCACCAGCAGAGATAGGGGAGAGACCCAGTACTTC. It codes for CATSRDRGETQYF. Drawing the rest from reference TRBV15 and TRBJ2-5, the complete variable domain is DAMVIQNPRYQVTQFGKPVTLSCSQTLNHNVMYWYQQKSSQAPKLLFHYYDKDFNNEADTPDNFQSRRPNTSFCFLDIRSPGLGDTAMYLCATSRDRGETQYFGPGTRLLVL.

In its sample, this clone was seen many times. This rearrangement joins TRBV5-4 to TRBJ2-6; 9 bases fit TRBD1. V shed 4 bases and J 0 bases; nucleotides not matched to a gene: 5. This CDR3 has 17 residues. Germline V gives CDR1 SGHNT, CDR2 YYREEE (reference sequence). Here the CDR3 reads CASSPGQGSSGANVLTF. In DNA form, the CDR3 reads TGTGCCAGCAGCCCCGGACAGGGGAGCTCTGGGGCCAACGTCCTGACTTTC.

This clone was recorded a few times. The rearrangement uses TRBV4-1 and TRBJ2-5; weak D call: TRBD1 (6 bases). CDR3 size: 15 residues. Trimming cost V 4 bases and J 5 bases, with 17 bases left between them. Looked up from germline, CDR1 is MGHRA and CDR2 is YSYEKL. The CDR3 loop reads CASSPSGALGETQYF. The CDR3 DNA reads as TGCGCCAGCAGCCCCTCAGGGGCCCTGGGGGAGACCCAGTACTTC.

The CDR3: CASRETSGGANEQFF. CDR3 DNA sequence: TGTGCCAGCAGAGAGACTAGCGGGGGGGCCAATGAGCAGTTCTTC. The gene calls are TRBV6-6 and TRBJ2-1, with 14 bases identical to TRBD2. V lost 6 bases to trimming and J lost 6 bases; unmatched junction nucleotides: 4. The CDR3 is 15 amino acids. The germline V gene has CDR1 MNHNY and CDR2 SVGAGI (reference sequence).

This clone was detected only a few times. The J gene is TRBJ2-7, the V gene TRBV14, with 8 bases identical to TRBD2. J gave up 6 bases and V 5 bases, and 15 bases lay outside the gene matches. CDR3 length equals 16 residues. Looked up from germline, CDR1 is SGHDN and CDR2 is FVKESK. As DNA, the CDR3 is TGTGCCAGCAGCTTTCAAGGGGGTAAGCGGGGGAGCGAGCAGTACTTC. This gives the protein CASSFQGGKRGSEQYF.

The CDR3 DNA is TGTGCCAGCAGCTTGTACTTAACCGGGGAGCTGTTTTTT. This encodes CASSLYLTGELFF. The chain joins TRBV5-6 to TRBJ2-2; no definite D call. CDR1 SGHDT and CDR2 YYEEEE come from the germline V gene. Trimming left V 1 base short and J 5 bases short, with 6 bases between. The CDR3 runs 13 residues.

The table lists this clone with many counts. V gene TRBV5-1 combines with J gene TRBJ2-3, with TRBD2 matching over 8 bases. This CDR3 has 16 amino acids. Germline lookup yields CDR1 SGHRS and CDR2 YFSETQ. V shed 2 bases and J 2 bases; nucleotides not matched to a gene: 7. The CDR3 sequence: CASSLLPGGNTDTQYF. CDR3 nucleotides: TGCGCCAGCAGCTTACTACCGGGGGGGAACACAGATACGCAGTATTTT. Based on the CDR3 plus reference TRBV5-1 and TRBJ2-3, the full variable domain is KAGVTQTPRYLIKTRGQQVTLSCSPISGHRSVSWYQQTPGQGLQFLFEYFSETQRNKGNFPGRFSGRQFSNSRSEMNVSTLELGDSALYLCASSLLPGGNTDTQYFGPGTRLTVL.

This clone was seen a few times. The chain joins TRBV7-2 to TRBJ2-3, with 9 bases matching TRBD2. The CDR3 covers 16 residues. CDR1 is SGHTA, CDR2 FQGNSA, per germline. V shed 3 bases, J shed 2 bases, and the junction held 6 bases outside the gene matches. The CDR3 spells CASSLMPSGTTDTQYF. CDR3 coding DNA: TGTGCCAGCAGCTTGATGCCTAGCGGGACCACAGATACGCAGTATTTT. Full variable domain (outside the CDR3, taken from reference TRBV7-2 and TRBJ2-3): GAGVSQSPSNKVTEKGKDVELRCDPISGHTALYWYRQSLGQGLEFLIYFQGNSAPDKSGLPSDRFSAERTGGSVSTLTIQRTQQEDSAVYLCASSLMPSGTTDTQYFGPGTRLTVL.

This clone has just a few counts. The V and J genes are TRBV7-9 and TRBJ2-1; D is perhaps TRBD1 (6 bases). V lost 3 bases to trimming and J lost 9 bases, with 12 bases between them. The CDR3 sequence is 13 residues long. Germline V gives CDR1 SEHNR, CDR2 FQNEAQ (reference sequence). The CDR3, as DNA: TGTGCCAGCAGCTTCTCCAGGACAGCTGAGCAGTTCTTC. It encodes CASSFSRTAEQFF.

The chain is built from TRBV5-4 and TRBJ2-7, with D maybe TRBD1 (5 bases). Germline-derived CDR1 and CDR2 are SGHNT and YYREEE (reference sequence). This CDR3 has 12 residues. V shed 5 bases and J shed 11 bases, with 17 bases lying between them. The CDR3 region is CASSETGGREYF. The DNA for the CDR3 is TGTGCCAGCAGTGAAACAGGCGGCAGAGAGTACTTC.

V gene TRBV5-4 combines with J gene TRBJ2-3; TRBD1 agrees at 9 bases. V dropped 5 bases and J dropped 3; count of bases not matched to a gene: 4. The length of the CDR3 is 14 residues. The V gene's germline CDR1 is SGHNT and CDR2 YYREEE (reference sequence). This chain's CDR3 is CASSSGQGTDTQYF. The CDR3 DNA reads as TGTGCCAGCAGTTCGGGACAGGGAACAGATACGCAGTATTTT.

This rearrangement joins TRBV28 to TRBJ1-3; 7 bases agree with TRBD1. The germline V gene has CDR1 MDHEN and CDR2 SYDVKM. The CDR3 has 14 amino acids. Unmatched junction bases numbered 3, after V lost 7 bases and J lost 0 bases. DNA for the CDR3: TGTGCCAGCAACACAGGGGACTCTGGAAACACCATATATTTT. This sequence encodes CASNTGDSGNTIYF.

The gene calls are TRBV11-3 and TRBJ2-5; 16 positions agree with TRBD2. This CDR3 comprises 18 residues. The germline V gene encodes CDR1 SGHNT and CDR2 YENEEA. The V and J ends lost 5 bases and 4 bases, in that order; junction bases with no gene match: 10. In DNA, the CDR3 is TGTGCCAGCAGCGTCGGGACTAGCGGGGGGGATTGGGGAGAGACCCAGTACTTC. Translation gives CASSVGTSGGDWGETQYF.